Below, 14 T cell receptor beta chains from the same sample are listed, as sequenced in a study of post-analysis software for immune sequencing data. Overall study findings and caveats: Compared with controls, patients had more of about 5 TRBV segments, including TRBV5-6, TRBV5-1 and TRBV20-1.

Antigens for these TCRs are unknown. Unique molecular identifiers were carried by the TCR beta cDNA libraries. From the PCR reads, TCRdb called clonotypes with MiXCR, one entry per CDR3 protein. The sample contains hundreds of thousands of distinct CDR3 sequences, about 32% of which appear only once. The sample comprised blood. The receptors come from a girl between 5 and 17 years old with multiple sclerosis.

Notes on this clonotype: This clone may be a read error of a much larger clone one base away. CDR3 DNA: TGTGCCAGCAGCTTAATGGAGATCTATGGCTACACCTTC. It specifies CASSLMEIYGYTF. The chain joins TRBV7-9 to TRBJ1-2; D unclear. V shed 2 bases and J shed 4 bases, with 8 bases lying between them. Germline-derived CDR1 and CDR2 are SEHNR and FQNEAQ (reference sequence). The CDR3 extends over 13 amino acids. Combining the CDR3 with reference TRBV7-9 and TRBJ1-2 gives the whole variable domain DTGVSQNPRHKITKRGQNVTFRCDPISEHNRLYWYRQTLGQGPEFLTYFQNEAQLEKSRLLSDRFSAERPKGSFSTLEIQRTEQGDSAMYLCASSLMEIYGYTFGSGTRLTVV.

The chain carries TRBV20-1 and TRBJ2-7, with 7 bases matching TRBD1. CDR3 length equals 14 residues. The germline V gene encodes CDR1 DFQATT and CDR2 SNEGSKA (reference sequence). The V and J ends lost 3 bases and 2 bases, in that order; junction bases with no gene match: 7. The CDR3 sequence is CSASPRDSTYEQYF. The CDR3 DNA reads TGCAGTGCTAGTCCTCGGGACAGCACCTACGAGCAGTACTTC.

This chain connects TRBV7-2 to TRBJ1-2; D not certain. The CDR3 contains 14 residues. V lost 0 bases, J lost 3 bases, and 8 bases lay in between. Germline lookup yields CDR1 SGHTA and CDR2 FQGNSA. CDR3 protein: CASSLARPDYGYTF. CDR3 DNA sequence: TGTGCCAGCAGCTTAGCGAGGCCGGACTATGGCTACACCTTC. The whole variable domain, filled in from reference TRBV7-2 and TRBJ1-2, reads GAGVSQSPSNKVTEKGKDVELRCDPISGHTALYWYRQSLGQGLEFLIYFQGNSAPDKSGLPSDRFSAERTGGSVSTLTIQRTQQEDSAVYLCASSLARPDYGYTFGSGTRLTVV.

This clonotype was seen at least ten times. The chain uses TRBV15 and TRBJ2-1, with D perhaps given as TRBD1 or TRBD2 (5 bases each). V lost 4 bases and J lost 7, with 20 bases in between. CDR1 is LNHNV, CDR2 YYDKDF, per germline (reference sequence). The CDR3 is made up of 16 amino acids. CDR3 loop: CATSTVNRDVRNEQFF. CDR3 bases: TGTGCCACCAGCACAGTCAACCGGGACGTACGAAATGAGCAGTTCTTC.

The CDR3 loop reads CAPGELRDTQYF. CDR3 sequence (DNA): TGTGCCCCTGGAGAGCTACGAGATACGCAGTATTTT. The rearrangement uses TRBV7-9 and TRBJ2-3; D is ambiguous. CDR3 length equals 12 residues. Germline CDR1 SEHNR, CDR2 FQNEAQ (reference sequence). V lost 11 bases, J lost 5 bases, and 14 bases lay in between.

V gene TRBV7-9 combines with J gene TRBJ2-3, with D possibly being TRBD1 (5 bases). V gave up 4 bases and J gave up 2 bases, with 13 bases separating them. Germline loops: CDR1 SEHNR, CDR2 FQNEAQ (reference sequence). The CDR3 consists of 15 residues. The CDR3 bases are TGTGCCAGCAGCTCGCAGTGGGGCCCCACAGATACGCAGTATTTT. Translating gives CASSSQWGPTDTQYF.

This clonotype has at least ten counts. This sequence joins TRBV20-1 and TRBJ2-7, with D possibly being TRBD1 (6 bases). The CDR3 runs 14 residues. V gave up 5 bases and J gave up 3 bases, with 17 bases separating them. From germline, CDR1 is DFQATT and CDR2 SNEGSKA (reference sequence). CDR3 residues: CSAENPGHDYEQYF. In nucleotides, the CDR3 is TGCAGTGCTGAAAATCCGGGACATGACTACGAGCAGTACTTC.

This clonotype was counted only a few times. The gene calls are TRBV7-2 and TRBJ1-1, with D maybe TRBD1 (5 bases). Germline V CDR1 and CDR2: SGHTA, FQGNSA. V was pared by 5 bases and J by 0 bases, with 10 bases between. This CDR3 spans 14 amino acids. The CDR3 protein is CASSGDSLNTEAFF. CDR3 bases: TGTGCCAGCAGCGGAGACAGTCTGAACACTGAAGCTTTCTTT.

J is TRBJ1-5 and V is TRBV28, with a tentative D call TRBD1 (6 bases). Per germline, CDR1 MDHEN and CDR2 SYDVKM. The CDR3 runs 15 residues. V lost 5 bases and J 0 bases, leaving 11 bases between the germline ends. The CDR3 DNA reads TGTGCCAGCAGTGAACAGGGATATAGCAATCAGCCCCAGCATTTT. This codes for CASSEQGYSNQPQHF.

The chain is built from TRBV11-3 and TRBJ2-1, with 7 bases fitting TRBD1. V trimming: 5 bases; J trimming: 6 bases; junction bases outside the gene matches: 10. Germline CDR1 reads SGHNT; CDR2 reads YENEEA. The CDR3 is 15 residues long. The DNA of the CDR3 is TGTGCCAGCAGCGCAAAAACGGGACAGTCCAATGAGCAGTTCTTC. This gives the protein CASSAKTGQSNEQFF.

The chain carries TRBV20-1 and TRBJ1-5; D ambiguous. The CDR3 extends over 16 amino acids. The germline V and J ends were trimmed by 5 bases and 3 bases, with 20 bases remaining between them. The germline gives CDR1 DFQATT, CDR2 SNEGSKA (reference sequence). Here the CDR3 DNA reads TGCAGTGCTTCACTCCCGGAGGGCTTGCTCAATCAGCCCCAGCATTTT. Amino acid sequence: CSASLPEGLLNQPQHF.

Concerning this clonotype itself: A much more abundant neighbour one base away suggests this may be a read error. The genes are TRBV29-1 and TRBJ1-5; possible D gene TRBD1, 5 bases. Germline values: CDR1 SQVTM, CDR2 ANQGSEA. V was pared by 6 bases and J by 3 bases, with 15 bases between. The CDR3 extends over 14 amino acids. The CDR3 loop is CSVLSREPNQPQHF. CDR3 nucleotide sequence: TGCAGCGTACTATCCAGGGAGCCCAATCAGCCCCAGCATTTT.

This chain links TRBV18 with TRBJ2-5; D remains ambiguous. CDR3 size: 15 residues. V lost 5 bases, J lost 2 bases, and 15 bases lay in between. CDR1 is KGHSH and CDR2 is LQKENI in the germline V gene. The CDR3 DNA follows: TGTGCCAGCTCAGATATCCCCCGAGGACAAGAGACCCAGTACTTC. Translated, it gives CASSDIPRGQETQYF.

The rearrangement links TRBV15 to TRBJ2-7; a weak D match, TRBD1 (6 bases). The CDR3 is made up of 17 amino acids. V lost 1 base to trimming and J lost 2 bases, with 18 bases between them. CDR1 and CDR2 from the germline V gene are LNHNV and YYDKDF (reference sequence). The CDR3: CATSRARQPRDTYEQYF. The CDR3, as DNA: TGTGCCACCAGCAGAGCCAGGCAGCCCAGGGACACCTACGAGCAGTACTTC.